The rows below give T cell receptor beta chains drawn from one sample of a study of blood T cell repertoires in COVID-19. TCRdb's copy holds only in-frame clones and misses some; the assay was immunoSEQ multiplex PCR. The data contain about 54,000 clones, 75% to 85% of them singletons. The sequenced sample was peripheral blood. These receptors all stem from a woman in her sixties with acute or convalescent COVID-19. CDR3s include the opening cysteine and the closing phenylalanine or tryptophan. The order of the fields is clone size, D gene, J gene, V gene, CDR3 DNA, CDR3 protein. The D gene is left open where the match is weak. Only part of the rows carry a size: once, few, many, or a class if the clone is expanded.

-	-	TRBJ1-4	TRBV6-6	TGTGCCAGCAGTCCCCTGGCACAGATTGCAACTAATGAAAAACTGTTTTTT	CASSPLAQIATNEKLFF
once	-	TRBJ1-2	TRBV6-5	TGTGCCAGCAGTTACTCAACAACCATCTATGGCTACACCTTC	CASSYSTTIYGYTF
-	-	TRBJ1-1	TRBV13	TGTGCCAGCGCACGGTTGCAGAACACTGAAGCTTTCTTT	CASARLQNTEAFF
-	TRBD1	TRBJ2-5	TRBV19	TGTGCCAGTAGTATAAGGACAGGCCCCCGAACAGGAGAGACCCAGTACTTC	CASSIRTGPRTGETQYF
medium-sized	TRBD1	TRBJ1-1	TRBV4-1	TGCGCCAGCAGCCCGACAGGGATGGACACTGAAGCTTTCTTT	CASSPTGMDTEAFF
-	-	TRBJ2-7	TRBV28	TGTGCCAGCAGTTTAGTCAGGGACTACGAGCAGTACTTC	CASSLVRDYEQYF
-	-	TRBJ1-1	TRBV24-1	TGTGCCACCAAGGGGGAGATGAACACTGAAGCTTTCTTT	CATKGEMNTEAFF
once	TRBD1	TRBJ1-6	TRBV10-3	TGTGCCATCAGCCAGAAGGGGGCTGATTCACCCCTCCACTTT	CAISQKGADSPLHF
-	TRBD2	TRBJ2-1	TRBV9	TGTGCCAGCAGCTCGATAGCGGGGGGAGACGGGGAGCAGTTCTTC	CASSSIAGGDGEQFF
-	TRBD1	TRBJ1-4	TRBV9	TGTGCCAGCAGCGTGGCAGGGGGTAGTCTGCTGTTTTTT	CASSVAGGSLLFF
-	-	TRBJ2-5	TRBV15	TGTGCCACCAGCAGGTCCAGTCAAGAGACCCAGTACTTC	CATSRSSQETQYF
-	TRBD2	TRBJ2-3	TRBV6-5	TGTGCCAGCGTCCGGGCTAGCGGGAGCACAGATACGCAGTATTTT	CASVRASGSTDTQYF
-	TRBD1	TRBJ1-6	TRBV25-1	TGTGCCAGCGGAGGACAGGGGGTGAATTCACCCCTCCACTTT	CASGGQGVNSPLHF
-	-	TRBJ1-3	TRBV6-5	TGTGCCAGCAGCAGAGGGGGGGAGTACGGAAACACCATATATTTT	CASSRGGEYGNTIYF
-	TRBD1	TRBJ1-1	TRBV4-1	TGCGCCAGCAGCCAAGTCGGACAGGTTGAAGCTTTCTTT	CASSQVGQVEAFF
-	TRBD2	TRBJ2-4	TRBV4-1	TGCGCCAGCAGCCAAGCTGAAGCGGGAGGGCCGCCGACAGCCAAAAACATTCAGTACTTC	CASSQAEAGGPPTAKNIQYF
-	-	TRBJ2-2	TRBV28	TGTGCCAGCAGTTACCCCAGAATCCACGGGGAGCTGTTTTTT	CASSYPRIHGELFF
-	-	TRBJ2-1	TRBV3-1/TRBV3-2	TGTGCCAGCAGCCAGCTGGGAGGTGGCTACAATGAGCAGTTCTTC	CASSQLGGGYNEQFF
-	TRBD1	TRBJ2-7	TRBV7-9	TGTGCCAGCAGCCCGGGACAGAGCATCTACGAGCAGTACTTC	CASSPGQSIYEQYF
-	-	TRBJ1-4	TRBV10-3	TGTGCCATCAGTGACCTGAACGGGGCAACTAATGAAAAACTGTTTTTT	CAISDLNGATNEKLFF
-	-	TRBJ2-3	TRBV7-3	TGTGCCAGCAGCTTAACCTCGGGGGGCCCAGATACGCAGTATTTT	CASSLTSGGPDTQYF
once	TRBD2	TRBJ2-1	TRBV15	TGTGCCACCAGCGGGGGACTAGCGGCCTACAATGAGCAGTTCTTC	CATSGGLAAYNEQFF
-	-	TRBJ1-2	TRBV19	TGTGCCAGTAGCGAAACCCACAGAGCTAACTATGGCTACACCTTC	CASSETHRANYGYTF
-	TRBD1	TRBJ2-2	TRBV5-1	TGCGCCAGCAGACCAGATACAGGGGGTACAATGTTCGGGGAGCTGTTTTTT	CASRPDTGGTMFGELFF
-	TRBD1	TRBJ1-2	TRBV24-1	TGTGCCACCAGTGATCCCGGGACAGGGTCGCAAGGCTACACCTTC	CATSDPGTGSQGYTF
-	TRBD1	TRBJ2-1	TRBV3-1/TRBV3-2	TGTGCCAGCAGCTCCTGGGACAGGGGAGGCAATGAGCAGTTCTTC	CASSSWDRGGNEQFF
few	TRBD1	TRBJ1-1	TRBV3-1/TRBV3-2	TGTGCCAGCAAGGGGGCGAACACTGAAGCTTTCTTT	CASKGANTEAFF
few	-	TRBJ1-4	TRBV10-3	TGTGCCATCAGTGAGGCCCCCCGACAGGCGACGACTGGAAAACTGTTTTTT	CAISEAPRQATTGKLFF
-	-	TRBJ2-7	TRBV11-2	TGTGCCAGCAGAGAAACGGATATGGGCGCCTACGAGCAGTACTTC	CASRETDMGAYEQYF
-	TRBD1	TRBJ1-2	TRBV19	TGTGCCAGTAGTCTTCCGGACAGGGGAGCCCATGGCTACACCTTC	CASSLPDRGAHGYTF
-	-	TRBJ1-2	TRBV4-1	TGCGCCAGCAGCCAACCCGTCGGACAAGCCCGACACTATGGCTACACCTTC	CASSQPVGQARHYGYTF
-	TRBD1	TRBJ2-6	TRBV5-1	TGCGCCAGCAGCCCTTTTTGGACAGGGGAATCGGGGGCCAACGTCCTGACTTTC	CASSPFWTGESGANVLTF
-	TRBD2	TRBJ2-1	TRBV7-9	TGTGCCAGCAGCTTCGGGACTAGTTTAGATGAGCAGTTCTTC	CASSFGTSLDEQFF
-	-	TRBJ2-7	TRBV12-3/TRBV12-4	TGTGCCAGCAGCCTCGGGACACCTAACGAGCAGTACTTC	CASSLGTPNEQYF
-	TRBD1	TRBJ1-4	TRBV7-8	TGTGCCAGCAGACCAGGGGGCCATGAAAAACTGTTTTTT	CASRPGGHEKLFF
-	TRBD2	TRBJ2-1	TRBV4-1	TGCGCCAGCAGCCAAGTGGGGACTAGCGACTACAATGAGCAGTTCTTC	CASSQVGTSDYNEQFF
-	TRBD1	TRBJ1-5	TRBV18	TGTGCCAGCTCATCCCTTGACAGGGGTGGCAATCAGCCCCAGCATTTT	CASSSLDRGGNQPQHF
-	-	TRBJ1-6	TRBV6-5	TGTGCCAGCAGTTACTCGCCTGGGGGCAATAATTCACCCCTCCACTTT	CASSYSPGGNNSPLHF
-	-	TRBJ1-2	TRBV6-5	TGTGCCAGCAGCCCCCTGGAGGGTAACTATGGCTACACCTTC	CASSPLEGNYGYTF
-	-	TRBJ1-1	TRBV6-5	TGTGCCAGCAGTTCGACAGGGAACACTGAAGCTTTCTTT	CASSSTGNTEAFF
few	TRBD1	TRBJ2-2	TRBV6-4	TGTGCCAGCAGCGTCGGGACAGGGGGAATCGGGGAGCTGTTTTTT	CASSVGTGGIGELFF
-	TRBD2	TRBJ2-1	TRBV19	TGTGCCAGTAGTTCACAGGGACTAGCGGACAATGAGCAGTTCTTC	CASSSQGLADNEQFF
-	-	TRBJ2-6	TRBV5-1	TGCGCCAGCAGCGCTCAGGGCTCTGGGGCCAACGTCCTGACTTTC	CASSAQGSGANVLTF
-	-	TRBJ2-1	TRBV7-2	TGTGCCAGCAGCTCCTCGGCGGGCTCCTACAATGAGCAGTTCTTC	CASSSSAGSYNEQFF
once	-	TRBJ1-2	TRBV3-1/TRBV3-2	TGTGCCAGCAGCCCGTCGAGCTATGGCTACACCTTC	CASSPSSYGYTF
-	-	TRBJ2-6	TRBV7-2	TGTGCCAGCACCCGTTCCCCCGGGGAAGGGGCCAACGTCCTGACTTTC	CASTRSPGEGANVLTF
-	-	TRBJ1-2	TRBV6-5	TGTGCCAGCAGTCCGGGACTCCTTGCGCGTGGCTACACCTTC	CASSPGLLARGYTF
-	-	TRBJ1-1	TRBV7-9	TGTGCCAGCAGCCCTACGGTTGGCACTGAAGCTTTCTTT	CASSPTVGTEAFF
-	-	TRBJ2-3	TRBV9	TGTGCCAGCAGCGTAGAGGTGGGGCGAAGCGCAGATACGCAGTATTTT	CASSVEVGRSADTQYF
-	-	TRBJ2-1	TRBV24-1	TGTGCCACCAGTGACCCCTTTCGTGAAGAACGGTTCCACAATGAGCAGTTCTTC	CATSDPFREERFHNEQFF
-	TRBD2	TRBJ2-4	TRBV19	TGTGCCAGCACTACCGGGGAGGGGATAGCCAAAAACATTCAGTACTTC	CASTTGEGIAKNIQYF
-	TRBD2	TRBJ2-7	TRBV7-9	TGTGCCAGCAGCCCCACTAGCGGGAGGAACGAGCAGTACTTC	CASSPTSGRNEQYF
-	-	TRBJ2-1	TRBV7-2	TGTGCCAGCAGCGCGACAGGGCTTGCGGGAGGTTACAATGAGCAGTTCTTC	CASSATGLAGGYNEQFF
-	-	TRBJ2-1	TRBV7-2	TGTGCCAGCAGCTTAGCCGGAGTTAGGTACAATGAGCAGTTCTTC	CASSLAGVRYNEQFF
-	-	TRBJ2-7	TRBV3-1/TRBV3-2	TGTGCCAGCAGCACCCGCGACAGGAGAAAACTCTCCTACGAGCAGTACTTC	CASSTRDRRKLSYEQYF
-	TRBD2	TRBJ2-3	TRBV11-2	TGTGCCAGCAGCACCTATCGGGGGGAGACAGATACGCAGTATTTT	CASSTYRGETDTQYF
-	-	TRBJ1-5	TRBV2	TGTGCCAGCAGGACCCATGGGAGCGGCAATCAGCCCCAGCATTTT	CASRTHGSGNQPQHF